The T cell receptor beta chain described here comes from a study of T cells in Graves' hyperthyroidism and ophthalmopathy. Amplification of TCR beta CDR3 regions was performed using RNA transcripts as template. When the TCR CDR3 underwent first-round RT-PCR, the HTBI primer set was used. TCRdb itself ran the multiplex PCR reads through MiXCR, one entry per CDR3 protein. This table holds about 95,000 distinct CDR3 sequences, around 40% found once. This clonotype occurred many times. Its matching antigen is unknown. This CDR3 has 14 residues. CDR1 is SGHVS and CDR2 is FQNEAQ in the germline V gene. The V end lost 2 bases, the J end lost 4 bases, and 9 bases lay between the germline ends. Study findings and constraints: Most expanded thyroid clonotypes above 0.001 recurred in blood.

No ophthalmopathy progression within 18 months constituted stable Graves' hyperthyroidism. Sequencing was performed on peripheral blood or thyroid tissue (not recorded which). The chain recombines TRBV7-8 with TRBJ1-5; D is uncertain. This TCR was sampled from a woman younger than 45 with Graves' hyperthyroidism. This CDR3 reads CASSLLGQNQPQHF. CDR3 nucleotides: TGTGCCAGCAGCTTATTGGGCCAGAATCAGCCCCAGCATTTT.